The 13 T cell receptor beta chains given below trace back to one sample, sequenced in a study of Ad26.COV2.S vaccination and SARS-CoV-2 variants. Documented treatment: some 20 received Ad26.COV2.S at low or high dose, single or two shots; several received placebo; per-sample allocation not given. After the first vaccine or placebo injection, samples were drawn on day 63. Some clones are missing from TCRdb's copy, which holds only in-frame ones; the method was immunoSEQ multiplex PCR. This table has 300,000 to 400,000 clones, roughly 90% appearing once. The sample consisted of peripheral blood, taken in a trial of Ad26.COV2.S vaccine versus placebo. Every receptor here comes from a person between 18 and 59 years old who received the Ad26.COV2.S COVID-19 vaccine or a placebo.

V usage is TRBV3-1 (or the pseudogene TRBV3-2) and J usage is TRBJ2-7, with 9 bases identical to TRBD1. This CDR3 is built from 15 residues. From germline, CDR1 is LGHDT and CDR2 YNNKEL (reference sequence). Trimming took 0 bases from V and 9 from J; bases not matched to a gene: 9. Here the CDR3 reads CASSQEGTGTVGQYV. CDR3 DNA: TGTGCCAGCAGCCAAGAAGGGACAGGGACGGTGGGGCAGTACGTC.

This clone has only one observation. The chain carries TRBV11-2 and TRBJ2-7; D might be TRBD1 or TRBD2, each matching 5 bases. Germline V gene sequence: CDR1 SGHAT, CDR2 FQNNGV. Trimming took 1 base from V and 6 from J, leaving 10 bases between them. The length of the CDR3 is 13 residues. The DNA for the CDR3 is TGTGCCAGCAGCTTAGGTTCGGGGCTCGAGCAGTACGTC. This gives the protein CASSLGSGLEQYV.

Here the CDR3 reads CASSGGLGITYEQYF. In DNA, the CDR3 is TGTGCCAGCAGTGGGGGACTGGGAATCACCTACGAGCAGTACTTC. This rearrangement joins TRBV27 to TRBJ2-7, with D possibly matching TRBD2 (6 bases). Germline lookup yields CDR1 MNHEY and CDR2 SMNVEV (reference sequence). Trimming took 5 bases from V and 2 from J, leaving 16 bases between them. The CDR3 is made up of 15 amino acids.

This clone was seen only once. CDR3 coding DNA: TGTGCCACCAGCCAGCCGACTAGTCTGTACGAGCAGTACTTC. Amino acids: CATSQPTSLYEQYF. V and J are TRBV15 and TRBJ2-7, with D perhaps TRBD2 (6 bases). Germline V gene sequence: CDR1 LNHNV, CDR2 YYDKDF (reference sequence). The ends were cut back, 5 bases at V and 4 bases at J, with 15 bases in the middle. The CDR3 extends over 14 amino acids.

The rearrangement uses TRBV25-1 and TRBJ2-1, with D possibly TRBD2 on 6 matching bases. Per the germline V gene, CDR1 is MGHDK and CDR2 is SYGVNS. The CDR3 is 14 amino acids. V shed 6 bases and J shed 4 bases, with 13 bases lying between them. DNA for the CDR3: TGTGCCAGCAGGCAGGTGGGGGGTTACAATGAGCAGTTCTTC. It yields the protein CASRQVGGYNEQFF.

This chain links TRBV3-1 (or the pseudogene TRBV3-2) with TRBJ2-1; TRBD2 matches at 10 bases. The CDR3 runs 16 residues. V dropped 5 bases and J dropped 3; count of bases not matched to a gene: 7. Germline V lookup: CDR1 LGHDT, CDR2 YNNKEL (reference sequence). This CDR3 reads CASSEIAGGLYNEQFF. CDR3 sequence (DNA): TGTGCCAGCAGCGAAATAGCGGGGGGACTCTACAATGAGCAGTTCTTC.

In this sample, this clone turned up once. The V gene is TRBV18, the J gene TRBJ2-1; 13 bases fit TRBD2. Germline CDR1 and CDR2: KGHSH and LQKENI. There are 19 residues in the CDR3. Trimming at V came to 3 bases and at J to 0 bases, leaving 8 bases not matched to a gene. Here the CDR3 reads CASSPLRTSGRSSYNEQFF. CDR3 nucleotides: TGTGCCAGCTCACCCCTTAGGACTAGCGGGAGATCCTCCTACAATGAGCAGTTCTTC. The variable domain in full, completed from reference TRBV18 and TRBJ2-1, reads NAGVMQNPRHLVRRRGQEARLRCSPMKGHSHVYWYRQLPEEGLKFMVYLQKENIIDESGMPKERFSAEFPKEGPSILRIQQVVRGDSAAYFCASSPLRTSGRSSYNEQFFGPGTRLTVL.

The chain links TRBV5-1 to TRBJ2-2; D is unclear. Trimming stripped 0 bases from V and 5 bases from J, with 8 bases between. Germline V gives CDR1 SGHRS, CDR2 YFSETQ. CDR3 length: 14 amino acids. The CDR3 nucleotides are TGCGCCAGCAGCTTGGTCCTCGGGACCGGGGAGCTGTTTTTT. Translated, it gives CASSLVLGTGELFF. The full variable domain, rest sourced from reference TRBV5-1 and TRBJ2-2, is KAGVTQTPRYLIKTRGQQVTLSCSPISGHRSVSWYQQTPGQGLQFLFEYFSETQRNKGNFPGRFSGRQFSNSRSEMNVSTLELGDSALYLCASSLVLGTGELFFGEGSRLTVL.

The gene calls are TRBV4-1 and TRBJ1-1; 10 nucleotides agree with TRBD1. V shed 2 bases and J 4 bases; nucleotides not matched to a gene: 7. The CDR3 is 16 residues long. Germline CDR1 is MGHRA and CDR2 is YSYEKL. CDR3 protein: CASSQPGTGVITEAFF. In DNA, the CDR3 is TGCGCCAGCAGCCAACCCGGGACAGGGGTGATCACTGAAGCTTTCTTT.

Comments on this clone: Distinct nucleotide sequences in the sample also encode this CDR3. The J gene is TRBJ2-1, the V gene TRBV19, with a tentative D call TRBD1 (5 bases). The CDR3 sequence is 15 residues long. The germline V gene has CDR1 LNHDA and CDR2 SQIVND (reference sequence). V dropped 1 base and J dropped 0 bases, with 7 bases sitting between them. The CDR3 coding sequence is TGTGCCAGTAGTATAGCTAGGGGCTCCTACAATGAGCAGTTCTTC. Translated: CASSIARGSYNEQFF.

This clone was counted once. The chain carries TRBV18 and TRBJ2-7; 9 bases fit TRBD2. The V gene's germline CDR1 is KGHSH and CDR2 LQKENI. The V and J ends lost 3 bases and 7 bases, in that order; junction bases with no gene match: 10. The CDR3 length is 15 residues. CDR3 sequence reads: CASSPGLAGRDEQYF. CDR3 nucleotide sequence: TGTGCCAGCTCACCCGGGCTAGCGGGGAGAGATGAGCAGTACTTC.

In this sample, this clone turned up once. The V and J genes are TRBV9 and TRBJ2-1; a weak D match, TRBD1 (6 bases). CDR1 and CDR2 from the germline V gene are SGDLS and YYNGEE. Trimming left V 4 bases short and J 6 bases short, with 23 bases between. The CDR3 loop spans 17 amino acids. The CDR3 loop reads CASSQRWWGQGGNEQFF. CDR3 nucleotide sequence: TGTGCCAGCAGCCAGCGGTGGTGGGGGCAGGGCGGCAATGAGCAGTTCTTC.

This chain connects TRBV19 to TRBJ2-4; D is ambiguous. The CDR3 has 15 residues. Per germline, CDR1 LNHDA and CDR2 SQIVND (reference sequence). Trimming shortened V by 7 bases and J by 8 bases, and 21 bases separated the two germline ends. The CDR3 loop is CASNQPSSGVDIQYF. As DNA, the CDR3 is TGTGCCAGTAACCAGCCATCATCGGGCGTGGACATTCAGTACTTC.